This T cell receptor beta chain was captured by sequencing in a study of blood T cells in healthy people across ages (dated by TCRdb to between 2015 and 2017). Background for the entire study: In model experiments, template switching captured roughly one uniquely barcoded TCR beta cDNA molecule for every two T cells. Using deep sequencing normalized with unique cDNA molecular identifiers, the study measured how TCR beta repertoire diversity changes with age. The donors were split into four age groups: young (average about 15 years), middle-aged (about 40), aged (around 67) and long-lived (approximately 80). Donors of different ages were randomly distributed across sequencing lanes to avoid experimental bias. The study analyzed two additional independent replicas of 1 million unique cDNA reads from the same blood draw for two donors, one aged 18 to 30 and one aged 80 or older.

To note about this clonotype: This clone's antigen is unknown. Base qualities are not recorded, but no much larger clone differs from it by a single base.

According to the germline V gene (reference sequence), CDR1 reads LNHNV and CDR2 reads YYDKDF. The junction shows trimming of 4 bases on V and 1 base on J, and the gene matches do not reach 5 bases of it. The CDR3 has 17 amino acids, counting the end cysteine and phenylalanine. The CDR3 DNA has 51 bases and is translated from base 1. Study-wide conclusions, independent of this receptor: Because the CMV infection status of the donors was unknown, age-related changes in expanded clonotypes may potentially have been confounded. The percentage of naive T cells measured by flow cytometry correlated strongly with observed TCR beta diversity. Because profiling used bulk unsorted PBMCs, naive and antigen-experienced compartments could not be compared conclusively. Observed TCR beta diversity per million T cells fell roughly linearly with age, and a significant reduction was already apparent by age around 36. Estimates of total diversity based on one million sequenced T cells were regarded as lower bounds and as underestimates. Compared with the aged group, the long-lived group had more naive CD4+ T cells, fewer expanded clones and increased TCR diversity, a pattern suggesting age selection.

Library construction relied on 5' RACE. TCRdb records Illumina HiSeq 2500 as the sequencer. A second 7 to 11 cycle PCR used a sample-barcoded 5' primer and a J-beta primer mix. A template-switch 5' adaptor carrying 12 random nucleotides introduced a unique molecular identifier onto each TCR beta cDNA molecule. At least 3 million CDR3-containing paired-end reads were obtained from each sample. The Mint cDNA synthesis kit, primed by a TRBC-specific oligonucleotide, was used to synthesize first-strand cDNA from all RNA. Following uracil-DNA glycosylase treatment, all cDNA underwent a first 18-cycle PCR with the universal primers M1SS and BC2_uni_R. Per the authors' processing: For normalization, 1 million high-quality reads, each with a distinct molecular identifier, were randomly selected from each sample. Instead of being binned into consensus sequences, reads with shared molecular identifiers were discarded. CDR3 identification, clonotype clustering and error correction used MiTCR with a Q25 quality threshold and the strictest error-elimination algorithm. Lower-bound total TCR beta diversity was estimated with a nonparametric unseen species model using Euler transformation. TCRdb cleaned the public reads at Q25 with fastp, built clones with MiXCR and kept in-frame beta chains. A single entry per CDR3 protein holds the most common genes and DNA from its merged rows. These V and J calls rely on TCRdb rather than the paper's analysis. In this sample the table shows fewer than 800,000 distinct CDR3 sequences, around 49% of which occur a single time. In total, the top ten clones hold roughly a third of the sample.

Donors were a few dozen systemically healthy Caucasian individuals from Russia aged roughly 6 to 100 years. Around 9.8 milliliters of peripheral blood were collected from each donor into EDTA-treated Vacutainer tubes. Ficoll-Paque density-gradient centrifugation was used to isolate PBMCs, with at least 6.5 million obtained per sample. Trizol reagent was used to extract total RNA from PBMCs, with at least 5 micrograms per sample. For every donor, flow cytometry on a PBMC aliquot measured the percentage of naive CD45RAhigh/CD27high T cells. The sequencing sample was made of blood. This sequence was found in a woman aged 60-75 years in good health. Recombination joined TRBV15 with TRBJ2-2; TRBD2 aligns with 11 central bases. The DNA reads TGTGCCACCAGCACCGGACTAGCGGGCCTGAACACCGGGGAGCTGTTTTTT. This is translated as CATSTGLAGLNTGELFF.